The 9 T cell receptor beta chains given below trace back to one sample, sequenced in a study of blood T cell repertoires in COVID-19. The method was immunoSEQ multiplex PCR; TCRdb's version includes in-frame clones alone and lacks a portion of them. Altogether under 300,000 clones are present, around nine tenths being singletons, with the ten largest covering 2.5% to 3.5%. Sequencing input: PBMCs or T cells enriched from blood (not recorded which). These receptors were taken from a woman aged 40 to 50 who had been exposed to COVID-19.

V usage is TRBV12-3 or TRBV12-4 and J usage is TRBJ1-1, with TRBD1 as a possible D gene (5 bases). The length of the CDR3 is 12 residues. Trimming left V 2 bases short and J 11 bases short, with 12 bases between. CDR3 sequence: CASSLSAGRAFF. The DNA of the CDR3 is TGTGCCAGCAGTTTATCGGCAGGGCGCGCTTTCTTT.

CDR3 loop: CASRDEGGLTESYEQYF. The CDR3 coding sequence is TGTGCCAGCAGGGATGAGGGGGGGCTCACAGAATCCTACGAGCAGTACTTC. The rearrangement links TRBV5-4 to TRBJ2-7, with D perhaps matching TRBD2 (7 bases). CDR3 length equals 17 residues. The germline V gene has CDR1 SGHNT and CDR2 YYREEE (reference sequence). The V and J ends lost 5 bases and 1 base respectively, with 22 bases between them.

This sequence joins TRBV5-1 and TRBJ1-1; possible D gene TRBD1, 6 bases. V lost 0 bases, J lost 8 bases, and 14 bases lay in between. Germline CDR1 SGHRS, CDR2 YFSETQ. This CDR3 region has 14 residues. The DNA for the CDR3 is TGCGCCAGCAGCTTGGAGGGCAGGGGAAGGGAAGCTTTCTTT. It encodes CASSLEGRGREAFF.

This chain uses TRBV7-9 with TRBJ2-7; maybe TRBD2 (6 bases). Germline values: CDR1 SEHNR, CDR2 FQNEAQ (reference sequence). V was pared by 1 base and J by 7 bases, with 17 bases between. CDR3 length: 15 residues. CDR3 amino acids: CASSLGAVGGKEQYF. In DNA form, the CDR3 reads TGTGCCAGCAGCTTAGGGGCTGTGGGAGGAAAAGAGCAGTACTTC.

This chain links TRBV18 with TRBJ2-7, with no clear D. The CDR3 is 13 amino acids. V was cut by 8 bases and J by 3 bases, with 14 bases left in between. Germline V lookup: CDR1 KGHSH, CDR2 LQKENI. Here the CDR3 DNA reads TGTGCCAGCCGCGGTTTTGAGGTCTACGAGCAGTACTTC. Translating gives CASRGFEVYEQYF.

This chain joins TRBV7-9 and TRBJ1-3, with D unresolved. This CDR3 has 12 residues. Germline CDR1 SEHNR, CDR2 FQNEAQ (reference sequence). Trimming cost V 5 bases and J 6 bases, with 8 bases left between them. CDR3 DNA sequence: TGTGCCAGCAGCAATAGACTAAACACCATATATTTT. This codes for CASSNRLNTIYF.

As regards this clone: The same CDR3 arises from other DNA sequences in this sample as well. This chain uses TRBV18 with TRBJ1-1; D perhaps matches TRBD1 (6 bases). CDR1 is KGHSH, CDR2 LQKENI, per germline. V dropped 3 bases and J dropped 8 bases, with 10 bases sitting between them. This CDR3 comprises 12 residues. CDR3 loop: CASSPLQGEAFF. CDR3 sequence (DNA): TGTGCCAGCTCACCTCTACAGGGAGAAGCTTTCTTT.

The chain uses TRBV27 and TRBJ2-7, with D perhaps matching TRBD1 (5 bases). This CDR3 contains 15 residues. Germline CDR1 MNHEY, CDR2 SMNVEV (reference sequence). Trimming took 3 bases from V and 5 from J, leaving 17 bases between them. Here the CDR3 reads CASSFGAGLTDEQYF. The DNA of the CDR3 is TGTGCCAGCAGTTTTGGGGCAGGGTTGACGGACGAGCAGTACTTC.

The chain combines TRBV3-1 (or the pseudogene TRBV3-2) with TRBJ2-7, with a possible D match to TRBD2 (6 bases). Per the germline V gene, CDR1 is LGHDT and CDR2 is YNNKEL (reference sequence). The germline V and J ends were trimmed by 1 base and 5 bases, with 18 bases remaining between them. The CDR3 consists of 16 residues. The CDR3 DNA reads TGTGCCAGCAGCCAAGGAAATCGGGAGTTTGTCCACGAGCAGTACGTC. Translating gives CASSQGNREFVHEQYV.